Following are 30 T cell receptor beta chains from one sample sequenced in a study of T cell repertoires in aging, cancer and after chemotherapy. Rearranged V-D-J TRB sequences were amplified with a mixed TRB-A/B primer pool. TCRdb reprocessed the multiplex PCR reads with MiXCR, giving one entry per CDR3 protein. The sample has around 12,000 distinct CDR3 sequences, roughly 20% seen once; the top ten hold roughly 5.6%. The template was genomic DNA from peripheral blood, not RNA. The sample comprised blood. These receptors were obtained from a human donor in good health.

The chain joins TRBV11-2 to TRBJ1-2; unclear D gene. Germline-derived CDR1 and CDR2 are SGHAT and FQNNGV. V lost 7 bases and J lost 6, with 18 bases in between. There are 14 residues in the CDR3. CDR3 DNA sequence: TGTGCCAGCACCGAACGAGGGTTATTTGATGGCTACACCTTC. It is translated as CASTERGLFDGYTF.

This clonotype is deemed medium-sized. The V gene is TRBV12-3 or TRBV12-4, the J gene TRBJ1-6; 7 nucleotides line up with TRBD1. This CDR3 is built from 15 residues. V trimming: 6 bases; J trimming: 7 bases; junction bases outside the gene matches: 9. CDR3 sequence reads: CASSSRQGLNSPLHF. The CDR3 DNA sequence: TGTGCCAGCAGCAGCCGACAGGGCCTAAATTCACCCCTCCACTTT.

There are many counts of this clonotype. This chain uses TRBV6-5 with TRBJ2-7; 8 bases are a match to TRBD1. Trimming cost V 2 bases and J 3 bases; bases outside gene matches: 6. CDR1 MNHEY and CDR2 SVGAGI come from the germline V gene. The CDR3 spans 15 residues. The CDR3 bases are TGTGCCAGCAGTTACCGGGGGACAGGATTCTACGAGCAGTACTTC. It translates to CASSYRGTGFYEQYF.

In this sample, this clonotype turned up a few times. The chain links TRBV4-3 to TRBJ1-1; the D gene is possibly TRBD1 (5 bases). The CDR3 covers 16 residues. The V gene lost 0 bases and the J gene lost 2 bases, with 13 bases spanning the gap. Germline CDR1 reads LGHNA; CDR2 reads YSLEER. In DNA form, the CDR3 reads TGCGCCAGCAGCCAAGAAGCATGGGGGGAAAACACTGAAGCTTTCTTT. This sequence encodes CASSQEAWGENTEAFF.

J is TRBJ1-5 and V is TRBV7-2, with TRBD1 as a possible D gene (6 bases). The germline gives CDR1 SGHTA, CDR2 FQGNSA. Trimming stripped 5 bases from V and 3 bases from J, with 14 bases between. This CDR3 comprises 15 residues. The CDR3 reads CASSTMGQSNQPQHF. The DNA of the CDR3 is TGTGCCAGCAGCACCATGGGACAATCCAATCAGCCCCAGCATTTT. Drawing the rest from reference TRBV7-2 and TRBJ1-5, the complete variable domain is GAGVSQSPSNKVTEKGKDVELRCDPISGHTALYWYRQSLGQGLEFLIYFQGNSAPDKSGLPSDRFSAERTGGSVSTLTIQRTQQEDSAVYLCASSTMGQSNQPQHFGDGTRLSIL.

This chain connects TRBV7-9 to TRBJ2-7; no firm D call. The CDR3 sequence is 11 residues long. Trimming left V 2 bases short and J 5 bases short, with 4 bases between. Per germline, CDR1 SEHNR and CDR2 FQNEAQ (reference sequence). The CDR3 DNA is TGTGCCAGCAGCTTATACGACGAGCAGTACTTC. Amino acid sequence: CASSLYDEQYF.

By frequency in the sample, this clonotype is medium-sized. V and J are TRBV29-1 and TRBJ1-1; TRBD1 is a possible D gene (6 bases). The CDR3 totals 15 residues. The germline V gene encodes CDR1 SQVTM and CDR2 ANQGSEA. Between the trimmed V and J ends, which lost 4 bases and 2 bases, there was a span of 17 bases. The CDR3 bases are TGCAGCGTTGCTACGGGTCGGACAGAAAACACTGAAGCTTTCTTT. Encoded protein: CSVATGRTENTEAFF.

Here the CDR3 DNA reads TGCGCCAGCAGCTTTCAACAGGGATCCTTGGAGACCCAGTACTTC. Translating gives CASSFQQGSLETQYF. The chain carries TRBV5-1 and TRBJ2-5; D possibly corresponds to TRBD1 (6 bases). This CDR3 contains 15 residues. V lost 2 bases and J 5 bases, leaving 16 bases between the germline ends. Germline CDR1 SGHRS, CDR2 YFSETQ.

Judged by abundance, this clonotype is medium-sized. The chain has TRBV7-2 and TRBJ2-3; D gene unclear. Trimming removed 1 base from V and 6 bases from J, with 11 bases in between. The CDR3 spans 14 residues. The germline V gene has CDR1 SGHTA and CDR2 FQGNSA. The CDR3 sequence is CASSLERLHDTQYF. The CDR3 DNA follows: TGTGCCAGCAGCTTAGAGAGGCTTCATGATACGCAGTATTTT.

The rearrangement uses TRBV30 and TRBJ2-3; D is unresolved. This CDR3 has 14 amino acids. The germline V gene has CDR1 GTSNPN and CDR2 SVGIG (reference sequence). The V and J ends lost 0 bases and 2 bases respectively, with 9 bases between them. In DNA form, the CDR3 reads TGTGCCTGGAGTGTTAACGCGTACACAGATACGCAGTATTTT. It encodes CAWSVNAYTDTQYF.

J is TRBJ2-5 and V is TRBV9, with a possible D match to TRBD2 (6 bases). V lost 2 bases to trimming and J lost 5 bases, with 10 bases between them. Germline CDR1 and CDR2: SGDLS and YYNGEE. The CDR3 extends over 13 amino acids. As DNA, the CDR3 is TGTGCCAGCAGCGTGGGGGGTGAGGAGACCCAGTACTTC. This sequence encodes CASSVGGEETQYF.

There are many counts of this clonotype. The chain is built from TRBV19 and TRBJ1-1; no firm D call. This CDR3 contains 14 residues. The germline V gene encodes CDR1 LNHDA and CDR2 SQIVND (reference sequence). Trimming pared 1 base from V and 10 bases from J, leaving 16 bases between. The CDR3 sequence is CASSIVPPVTTAFF. CDR3 DNA sequence: TGTGCCAGTAGTATAGTTCCCCCGGTGACTACAGCTTTCTTT.

The chain carries TRBV6-1 and TRBJ1-4; TRBD1 might be the D (6 bases). CDR1 is MNHNS, CDR2 SASEGT, per germline. Trimming cost V 10 bases and J 10 bases, with 13 bases left between them. The CDR3 runs to 11 residues. Written as DNA, the CDR3 is TGTGCCACCGGGGGCGCTGGAAAACTGTTTTTT. It yields the protein CATGGAGKLFF.

V gene TRBV20-1 combines with J gene TRBJ1-5; 8 bases agree with TRBD1. Losses at the gene ends were 0 bases for V and 4 bases for J; bases not matched to a gene: 5. This CDR3 is 15 amino acids long. The germline CDR1 and CDR2 sequences are DFQATT and SNEGSKA (reference sequence). As DNA, the CDR3 is TGCAGTGCTAGAGATGCCACAGGGGGTAATCAGCCCCAGCATTTT. Translation gives CSARDATGGNQPQHF.

This clonotype was recorded at least ten times. The chain joins TRBV20-1 to TRBJ1-2; D gene uncertain. The CDR3 extends over 13 amino acids. Between the trimmed V and J ends, which lost 5 bases and 0 bases, there was a span of 10 bases. The germline V gene encodes CDR1 DFQATT and CDR2 SNEGSKA (reference sequence). DNA of the CDR3: TGCAGTGCTTCGGCGGAGACTAACTATGGCTACACCTTC. Its protein is CSASAETNYGYTF.

V gene TRBV6-1 combines with J gene TRBJ2-1, with TRBD2 identical over 11 bases. The germline V gene has CDR1 MNHNS and CDR2 SASEGT. J lost 6 bases, V lost 0 bases, and 1 base had no gene match. The CDR3 spans 15 residues. CDR3: CASSEASGGANEQFF. CDR3 bases: TGTGCCAGCAGTGAAGCTAGCGGGGGGGCCAATGAGCAGTTCTTC.

In this sample, this clonotype turned up a few times. This chain connects TRBV20-1 to TRBJ2-5; the D is unclear. The CDR3 has 10 amino acids. V lost 3 bases to trimming and J lost 4 bases, with 3 bases between them. Germline-derived CDR1 and CDR2 are DFQATT and SNEGSKA (reference sequence). In DNA, the CDR3 is TGCAGTGCTAGCTCAGAGACCCAGTACTTC. Encoded protein: CSASSETQYF.

This clonotype was counted at least ten times. The chain recombines TRBV20-1 with TRBJ1-2; D not resolved. The ends were cut back, 3 bases at V and 2 bases at J, with 7 bases in the middle. CDR1 and CDR2 from the germline V gene are DFQATT and SNEGSKA (reference sequence). The CDR3 loop spans 12 amino acids. The CDR3 sequence: CSARWQNYGYTF. CDR3 sequence (DNA): TGCAGTGCTAGGTGGCAGAACTATGGCTACACCTTC.

As regards this clonotype: A much larger clone differs from this one at a single base, so this may be a read error. The chain carries TRBV20-1 and TRBJ2-7, with 7 bases aligning to TRBD1. The DNA end is a closer match to TRBJ2-1, so the J assignment may be wrong. Germline V gene lookup returns CDR1 DFQATT and CDR2 SNEGSKA (reference sequence). CDR3 length equals 14 residues. The CDR3 coding sequence is TGCAGTGCTAGAGATTGGGGACAGAGCTACGAGCAGTTCTTC. This encodes CSARDWGQSYEQFF.

V and J are TRBV30 and TRBJ1-4; TRBD1 might be the D (6 bases). The CDR3 has 15 amino acids. Germline CDR1 reads GTSNPN; CDR2 reads SVGIG (reference sequence). Trimming removed 3 bases at V and 3 bases at J, with 14 bases between. The CDR3 DNA follows: TGTGCCTGGAGCCGTTGGACAGAACCTAATGAAAAACTGTTTTTT. Protein sequence: CAWSRWTEPNEKLFF.

This clonotype has a handful of counts. The chain links TRBV7-9 to TRBJ2-7; D gene ambiguous. The V end was cut by 0 bases, the J end by 4 bases, with 7 bases between. In germline, CDR1 is SEHNR, CDR2 FQNEAQ (reference sequence). This CDR3 is 13 amino acids long. This chain's CDR3 is CASSLASQYEQYF. The CDR3 nucleotides read TGTGCCAGCAGCTTAGCTTCGCAGTACGAGCAGTACTTC.

The sample holds many counts of this clonotype. J is TRBJ2-5 and V is TRBV12-3 or TRBV12-4, with a tentative D call TRBD2 (6 bases). V lost 6 bases, J lost 5 bases, and 13 bases lay in between. This CDR3 region has 13 residues. Written as DNA, the CDR3 is TGTGCCAGCAGCCTTCCGGAGGGGGAGACCCAGTACTTC. Amino acid sequence: CASSLPEGETQYF.

This clonotype came up a few times. The DNA for the CDR3 is TGCGCCAGCAGCTTAACAGGGGCTGGAAACACCATATATTTT. Translating it yields CASSLTGAGNTIYF. The chain uses TRBV5-1 and TRBJ1-3; TRBD1 aligns across 7 bases. This CDR3 has 14 residues. V trimming: 2 bases; J trimming: 2 bases; junction bases outside the gene matches: 1. The germline V gene has CDR1 SGHRS and CDR2 YFSETQ.

This clonotype occurred once. The rearrangement uses TRBV5-1 and TRBJ2-2; D is ambiguous. With 3 bases removed from V and 4 bases from J, the gap between germline ends came to 10 bases. Per the germline V gene, CDR1 is SGHRS and CDR2 is YFSETQ. The CDR3 is 14 amino acids. CDR3 in amino acids: CASSWEMSTGELFF. In DNA form, the CDR3 reads TGCGCCAGCAGCTGGGAAATGAGCACCGGGGAGCTGTTTTTT.

As to this clonotype: This may arise from a read error, as a much more abundant clone is one base away. Here the CDR3 reads CACRTGQLTEAFF. In DNA, the CDR3 is TGTGCCTGCCGGACAGGGCAGCTCACTGAAGCTTTCTTT. The V call is TRBV30, the J call TRBJ1-1; 8 bases fit TRBD1. The junction had 7 bases not matched to a gene; V was cut back by 6 bases and J by 4 bases. This CDR3 contains 13 residues. Germline CDR1 and CDR2: GTSNPN and SVGIG (reference sequence).

This clonotype is labeled as medium-sized (0.01 to 0.1%). The chain couples TRBV15 to TRBJ1-4; D may be TRBD1 (5 bases). Looked up from germline, CDR1 is LNHNV and CDR2 is YYDKDF (reference sequence). The CDR3 has 16 residues. V gave up 5 bases and J gave up 7 bases, with 20 bases separating them. The CDR3 sequence: CATSRGVRERGEKLFF. CDR3 bases: TGTGCCACCAGCCGAGGCGTTAGGGAGAGGGGTGAAAAACTGTTTTTT.

This clonotype is labeled as medium-sized. The chain couples TRBV19 to TRBJ1-1, with a tentative D call TRBD1 (5 bases). The V end was cut by 5 bases, the J end by 5 bases, with 15 bases between. Per the germline V gene, CDR1 is LNHDA and CDR2 is SQIVND (reference sequence). This CDR3 has 14 amino acids. CDR3 nucleotide sequence: TGTGCCAGTAGTCCCGGAAAGGGGTGGACTGAAGCTTTCTTT. Encoded protein: CASSPGKGWTEAFF.

The genes are TRBV15 and TRBJ2-6; D gene ambiguous. The CDR3 runs to 13 residues. V was clipped by 2 bases and J by 1 base, with 0 bases between them. Germline V gene lookup returns CDR1 LNHNV and CDR2 YYDKDF (reference sequence). The DNA for the CDR3 is TGTGCCACCAGCAGATCTGGGGCCAACGTCCTGACTTTC. Translated, it gives CATSRSGANVLTF. Supplemented by reference TRBV15 and TRBJ2-6, the full variable domain reads DAMVIQNPRYQVTQFGKPVTLSCSQTLNHNVMYWYQQKSSQAPKLLFHYYDKDFNNEADTPDNFQSRRPNTSFCFLDIRSPGLGDTAMYLCATSRSGANVLTFGAGSRLTVL.

This sequence joins TRBV20-1 and TRBJ2-5; 10 nucleotides agree with TRBD2. The CDR3 sequence is 14 residues long. The junction had 7 bases not matched to a gene; V was cut back by 5 bases and J by 4 bases. Per the germline V gene, CDR1 is DFQATT and CDR2 is SNEGSKA (reference sequence). The CDR3 protein is CSALSGGASETQYF. In DNA form, the CDR3 reads TGCAGTGCTTTAAGCGGGGGGGCGTCAGAGACCCAGTACTTC.

In its sample, this clonotype was seen a few times. The gene calls are TRBV7-3 and TRBJ2-1; 7 bases map to TRBD2. This CDR3 is 16 amino acids long. Germline CDR1 is SGHTA and CDR2 is FQGTGA. J lost 0 bases, V lost 4 bases, and 6 bases had no gene match. The DNA for the CDR3 is TGTGCCAGCAGCTCCCCGCGGGGGAGCTCCTACAATGAGCAGTTCTTC. Residues: CASSSPRGSSYNEQFF.